Included here is one TCR beta chain sequence, with context. Antigen unknown. This entry comes from a study of Graves' ophthalmopathy and Graves' hyperthyroidism. Whole-study findings and limits: Sensitivity reached 85% to 90% and specificity around 81% for a 13-signature model separating ophthalmopathy from stable hyperthyroidism. It was with roughly 70% sensitivity and under 85% specificity that the model predicted ophthalmopathy progression.

Stable hyperthyroidism meant no progression to ophthalmopathy within 18 months of follow-up. The study amplified TCR beta CDR3 regions using RNA transcripts. The library came from an HTBI-primed first-round RT-PCR and a second-round multiplex PCR. TCRdb re-called the multiplex PCR reads through MiXCR, storing one row per CDR3 protein. The sample consists of 620,000 or so distinct CDR3 sequences, 20% to 25% of them appearing once. Germline CDR1 MNHEY, CDR2 SVGEGT. The V and J ends lost 6 bases and 3 bases, in that order; junction bases with no gene match: 10. CDR3 length equals 15 residues. The source material was peripheral blood. V gene TRBV6-2 or TRBV6-3 combines with J gene TRBJ2-5, with TRBD2 matching over 7 bases. The clonotype comes from a woman between 18 and 30 years old with stable Graves' hyperthyroidism. Some clones in this sample may be carry-over from other donors' samples. The CDR3 sequence is CASSRPSGNKETQYF. CDR3 sequence (DNA): TGTGCCAGCAGCCGCCCTAGCGGAAATAAAGAGACCCAGTACTTC.